This TCR beta chain was captured by sequencing in a study of neurological immune-mediated disorders. CDR3 length equals 16 residues. Looked up from germline, CDR1 is SQVTM and CDR2 is ANQGSEA. Trimming removed 4 bases from V and 0 bases from J, with 13 bases in between. Time point noted: technical triplicate 3. The study built unsorted libraries from 2 million PBMCs kept at -80 C. Notes on the study in general: No expanded-clone CDR3 amino acid sequence recurred across subjects, suggesting private TCR-beta repertoires. The most TCR clonal expansion was seen in HTLV-1-associated myelopathy, whereas the least was seen in multiple sclerosis, below the level in healthy controls.

The cDNA was generated through 5'RACE incorporating 10-nucleotide random UMIs. From the 5' RACE reads, TCRdb called clonotypes with MiXCR, one entry per CDR3 protein. The sample shows about 44,000 distinct CDR3 sequences, 20% to 25% of them seen only once. This clonotype was counted at least ten times. Antigen specificity is unknown. The sample taken for sequencing was PBMCs. The chain recombines TRBV29-1 with TRBJ2-6; D possibly corresponds to TRBD1 (5 bases). The origin of this receptor is a man aged 60 to 69 with HTLV-1-associated myelopathy (HAM/TSP). The CDR3, as DNA: TGCAGCGTTGGTAAGGGGCTCTCCTCTGGGGCCAACGTCCTGACTTTC. It codes for CSVGKGLSSGANVLTF.